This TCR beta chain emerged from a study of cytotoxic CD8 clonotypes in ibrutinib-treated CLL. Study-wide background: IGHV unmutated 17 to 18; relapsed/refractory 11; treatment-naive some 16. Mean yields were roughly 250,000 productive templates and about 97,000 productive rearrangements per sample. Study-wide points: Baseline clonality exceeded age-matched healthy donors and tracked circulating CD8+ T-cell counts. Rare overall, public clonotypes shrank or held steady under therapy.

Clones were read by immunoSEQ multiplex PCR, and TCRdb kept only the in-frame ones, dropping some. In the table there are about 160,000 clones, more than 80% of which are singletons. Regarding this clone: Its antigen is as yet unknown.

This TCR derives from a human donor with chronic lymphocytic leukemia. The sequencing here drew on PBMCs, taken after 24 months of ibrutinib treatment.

CDR3 coding DNA: TGTGCCAGCAGTTTATTGGGCGGGCATACCGGCCGGGCTAATGAAAAACTGTTTTTT. Residues: CASSLLGGHTGRANEKLFF. This chain connects TRBV27 to TRBJ1-4; D unresolved. Germline assignment: CDR1 MNHEY and CDR2 SMNVEV (reference sequence). V lost 1 base and J 3 bases, leaving 21 bases between the germline ends. The CDR3 is 19 residues long.